This T cell receptor beta chain is drawn from a study of cytomegalovirus exposure and HLA in healthy donors. For this clone: Its antigen is unknown.

General study points: Later analysis showed most CMV-associated TCR beta chains appearing HLA-restricted.

With V trimmed by 8 bases and J by 0 bases, 6 bases remained unmatched. Germline CDR1 is PRHDT and CDR2 is FYEKMQ (reference sequence). The CDR3 runs 14 residues. Use of 60 Vbeta and 13 Jbeta primers characterized the PCR. Clones were sequenced by immunoSEQ multiplex PCR, and TCRdb holds only the in-frame ones, with some missing. The profile shows about 110,000 clones, approximately 70% of them singletons. The sample taken for sequencing was PBMCs. This TCR came from a young woman in good health and CMV-seronegative. The rearrangement uses TRBV13 and TRBJ1-1; 7 bases map to TRBD1. The CDR3 protein is CASSQGVLNTEAFF. The DNA for the CDR3 is TGTGCCAGCTCGCAGGGGGTACTGAACACTGAAGCTTTCTTT. Variable domain in full (rest from reference TRBV13 and TRBJ1-1): AAGVIQSPRHLIKEKRETATLKCYPIPRHDTVYWYQQGPGQDPQFLISFYEKMQSDKGSIPDRFSAQQFSDYHSELNMSSLELGDSALYFCASSQGVLNTEAFFGQGTRLTVV.